The source of this TCR beta chain is a study of T cells after yellow fever vaccination. In the study overall: Fractions containing few cells were prepared with SMART-Seq v4 Ultra Low Input.

Study outcomes and limitations: It was the secondary response that reached its peak faster, day 5 versus 15, but it was weaker. Some clonotypes were seen in both the CD4 and the CD8 compartments. These made up a small share and likely arose from convergent recombination.

The 5'RACE template-switching step produced TCR cDNA and added a universal primer site and UMIs. A single record per CDR3 protein comes from TCRdb applying MiXCR to the 5' RACE reads. The repertoire holds hundreds of thousands of distinct CDR3 sequences, with 3.6% as singletons. Trimming cost V 2 bases and J 4 bases, with 11 bases left between them. The CDR3 loop spans 14 amino acids. Per germline, CDR1 KGHSH and CDR2 LQKENI. This clonotype was picked up a small number of times. Its antigen is unknown. The specimen comprised PBMCs, sampled on the day of the yellow fever booster vaccination. The chain is built from TRBV18 and TRBJ1-2; perhaps TRBD1 as D (5 bases). This TCR derives from a man younger than 35 who received the YFV17D yellow fever vaccine. The CDR3 region has the DNA TGTGCCAGCTCACCAGGGGGGTTTGGCTATGGCTACACCTTC. This gives the protein CASSPGGFGYGYTF.